This T cell receptor (beta chain) was captured in a study of OX40 agonist ivuxolimab in advanced cancers. Turning to the study itself: A male proportion of over 70% was recorded, with mean age roughly 62 years and range roughly 23 to 79.

V lost 6 bases and J 0 bases, leaving 9 bases between the germline ends. This CDR3 is 14 amino acids long. The data were produced by immunoSEQ multiplex PCR, yet TCRdb's version contains in-frame clones alone and is incomplete. The table includes under 100,000 clones, roughly 80% detected once. Whole-study results and caveats: Partial responders dosed at 0.1-3.0 mg/kg displayed clonal expansion ranking among the lowest.

Blood was sampled at baseline, cycle 4 day 1, and cycle 7 day 1. Points on this clone: No antigen is known for it.

The chain combines TRBV23-1 with TRBJ2-1, with D maybe TRBD2 (6 bases). TRBV23-1 belongs to the ORF category, with a function that is uncertain. The receptor comes from an adult with an advanced solid tumor such as melanoma, head and neck, liver or kidney cancer. The sample here was CD4+ or CD8+ T cells sorted from blood, taken in a trial of the OX40 agonist ivuxolimab. CDR3 coding DNA: TGCGCCAGCAGACACGGGGGCTCCTACAATGAGCAGTTCTTC. Translation gives CASRHGGSYNEQFF.